A selection of T cell receptor beta chains follows, all from one sample in a study of blood T cells in healthy people across ages. TCRdb fed the 5' RACE reads into MiXCR, producing one record per CDR3 protein. The data hold around 790,000 distinct CDR3 sequences, with 44% observed a single time. The sequenced sample was blood. These receptors were obtained from a man aged 60-69 years in good health. CDR3s include the opening cysteine and the closing phenylalanine or tryptophan. D genes are given only for firm matches. Rows may omit the clone size; those that give it use once, few, many or a size class.

abundance	v_gene	d_gene	j_gene	CDR3aa	CDR3nt
NA	TRBV18	NA	TRBJ1-6	CASSPAGTNSPLHF	TGTGCCAGCTCACCGGCGGGGACAAATTCACCCCTCCACTTT
few	TRBV11-2	NA	TRBJ2-7	CASSLDERASYEQYF	TGTGCCAGCAGCTTAGATGAGCGAGCGAGCTACGAGCAGTACTTC
NA	TRBV12-3/TRBV12-4	NA	TRBJ1-4	CASSLGPREKLFF	TGTGCCAGCAGTTTGGGGCCAAGGGAAAAACTGTTTTTT
few	TRBV24-1	TRBD2	TRBJ2-1	CATSDPIGGEGPEQFF	TGTGCCACCAGTGATCCAATCGGCGGGGAGGGTCCAGAGCAGTTCTTC
NA	TRBV7-2	NA	TRBJ1-1	CASSFGGPANTEAFF	TGTGCCAGCAGCTTCGGGGGGCCAGCGAACACTGAAGCTTTCTTT
NA	TRBV28	TRBD1	TRBJ1-6	CASSKSTGLGSYNSPLHF	TGTGCCAGCAGCAAATCGACAGGGCTGGGCTCCTATAATTCACCCCTCCACTTT
NA	TRBV19	TRBD1	TRBJ1-5	CASSEDRVPNQPQHF	TGTGCCAGTAGTGAAGACAGGGTACCGAATCAGCCCCAGCATTTT
few	TRBV3-1	NA	TRBJ2-1	CASSQPGVSLREQFF	TGTGCCAGCAGCCAGCCAGGGGTTTCACTACGTGAGCAGTTCTTC
NA	TRBV10-3	NA	TRBJ1-2	CAISAVDNPTSGYTF	TGTGCCATCAGTGCGGTCGACAACCCCACCAGTGGCTACACCTTC
few	TRBV7-2	NA	TRBJ1-1	CASTTGKTQAFF	TGTGCCAGCACAACAGGGAAAACTCAAGCTTTCTTT
few	TRBV11-2	TRBD2	TRBJ2-7	CASSTVLAGGPHEQYF	TGTGCCAGCAGCACCGTCCTAGCGGGGGGGCCCCACGAGCAGTACTTC
NA	TRBV24-1	TRBD1	TRBJ2-5	CATSDLRDRNAQTQYF	TGTGCCACCAGTGATTTGCGGGACAGGAATGCCCAGACCCAGTACTTC
NA	TRBV27	NA	TRBJ2-3	CASTGRARTDTQYF	TGTGCCAGCACTGGGCGGGCCCGCACAGATACGCAGTATTTT
few	TRBV11-1	NA	TRBJ2-5	CASSLGSSLGVETQYF	TGTGCCAGCAGCTTAGGTAGTAGCCTGGGAGTAGAGACCCAGTACTTC
many	TRBV12-3/TRBV12-4	NA	TRBJ2-4	CASREGNIQYF	TGTGCCAGCAGAGAAGGAAACATTCAGTACTTC
NA	TRBV18	TRBD2	TRBJ2-5	CASSPGSGGTQETQYF	TGTGCCAGCTCACCGGGTAGCGGGGGGACGCAAGAGACCCAGTACTTC
few	TRBV13	TRBD2	TRBJ2-1	CASSPPPGLAGVDEQFF	TGTGCCAGCAGCCCACCCCCGGGACTAGCGGGGGTCGATGAGCAGTTCTTC
NA	TRBV28	NA	TRBJ1-6	CASTPTSSYNSPLHF	TGTGCCAGCACCCCGACAAGCTCCTATAATTCACCCCTCCACTTT
NA	TRBV7-2	NA	TRBJ2-7	CASSSRLAPGGDSYEQYF	TGTGCCAGCAGCTCCCGCTTAGCCCCAGGAGGGGACTCCTACGAGCAGTACTTC
few	TRBV7-2	NA	TRBJ2-4	CASSRHGGEQYF	TGTGCCAGCAGCCGACACGGTGGAGAGCAGTACTTC
NA	TRBV24-1	TRBD1	TRBJ2-3	CATSPPQGPTDSQYF	TGTGCCACCAGTCCCCCACAGGGGCCCACAGATTCGCAGTATTTT
many	TRBV7-3	NA	TRBJ2-5	CASSRQQQETQYF	TGTGCCAGCAGCCGACAACAGCAAGAGACCCAGTACTTC
NA	TRBV5-1	TRBD1	TRBJ2-3	CASKTGVYEADTQYF	TGCGCCAGCAAGACAGGGGTCTATGAGGCAGATACGCAGTATTTT